This entry is about one TCR beta chain. The time point: after trial treatment. The treatment is: LDRT plus nivolumab, ipilimumab, low-dose cyclophosphamide and aspirin (RACIN trial). Priming of first-strand cDNA relied on TRAV- and TRBV-specific primers (covering alpha and beta chains). Over around 19 PCR cycles, TCRs were amplified from a constant-region primer and V-primer adapter. TCRdb reprocessed the reads with MiXCR, giving one entry per CDR3 protein. The sample lists approximately 30,000 distinct CDR3 sequences; about half were seen once. The CDR3 sequence is 16 residues long. Germline V gives CDR1 SGHTA, CDR2 FQGNSA. Trimming shortened V by 1 base and J by 6 bases, and 15 bases separated the two germline ends. This sample is part of a study of low-dose radiotherapy and immunotherapy resistance in tumors.

The clonotype comes from a male donor with gallbladder cancer. The rearrangement links TRBV7-2 to TRBJ2-2; perhaps TRBD1 as D (8 bases). The source material was PBMCs, sampled after low-dose radiotherapy plus immunotherapy. The DNA of the CDR3 is TGTGCCAGCAGCTTAGACAACAGGGGGGGCGCCGGGGAGCTGTTTTTT. Encoded protein: CASSLDNRGGAGELFF.